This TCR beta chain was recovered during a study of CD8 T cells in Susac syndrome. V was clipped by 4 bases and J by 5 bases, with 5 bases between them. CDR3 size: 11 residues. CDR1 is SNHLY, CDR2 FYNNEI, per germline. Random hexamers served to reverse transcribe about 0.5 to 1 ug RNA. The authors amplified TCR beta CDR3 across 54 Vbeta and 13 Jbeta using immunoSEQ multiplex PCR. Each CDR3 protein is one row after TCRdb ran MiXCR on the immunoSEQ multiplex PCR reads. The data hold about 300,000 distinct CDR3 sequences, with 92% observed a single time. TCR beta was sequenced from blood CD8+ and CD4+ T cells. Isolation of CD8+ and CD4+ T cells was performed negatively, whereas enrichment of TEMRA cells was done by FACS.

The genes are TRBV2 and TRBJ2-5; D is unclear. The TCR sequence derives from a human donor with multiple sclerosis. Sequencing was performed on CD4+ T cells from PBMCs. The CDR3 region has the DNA TGTGCCAGCAGTGGCGAGGAGACCCAGTACTTC. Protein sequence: CASSGEETQYF.